The 4 T cell receptor beta chains reported below all come from one sample, sequenced in a study of blood T cells in healthy people across ages. Combining a sample-barcoded 5' primer with a J-beta primer mix, a second PCR ran for roughly 6 to 11 cycles. TCRdb passed the 5' RACE reads through MiXCR, listing each CDR3 protein once. The sample contains roughly 1,800,000 distinct CDR3 sequences, around 48% of which appear only once. The sample taken for sequencing was blood. These TCRs come from a woman aged 40 to 49 in good health.

This clonotype has a single count. The V call is TRBV12-3 or TRBV12-4, the J call TRBJ1-5, with D possibly TRBD1 on 5 matching bases. The CDR3 spans 14 residues. Between the trimmed V and J ends, which lost 6 bases and 9 bases, there was a span of 18 bases. CDR3 nucleotide sequence: TGTGCCAGCAGCCGGGACGGAACTTATCGGCCCCAGCATTTT. Translation gives CASSRDGTYRPQHF.

The chain uses TRBV29-1 and TRBJ2-5; 14 nucleotides match TRBD2. The CDR3 runs 16 residues. The ends lost 4 bases at V and 11 bases at J; junction bases unmatched: 15. Germline CDR1 is SQVTM and CDR2 is ANQGSEA. CDR3 amino acids: CSVGGGLAGDYNEQYF. The CDR3 DNA reads as TGCAGCGTTGGAGGGGGACTAGCGGGGGATTACAATGAGCAGTACTTC. Using reference TRBV29-1 and TRBJ2-5 for the parts outside the CDR3, the full variable domain is SAVISQKPSRDICQRGTSLTIQCQVDSQVTMMFWYRQQPGQSLTLIATANQGSEATYESGFVIDKFPISRPNLTFSTLTVSNMSPEDSSIYLCSVGGGLAGDYNEQYFGPGTRLLVL.

The chain uses TRBV5-1 and TRBJ2-7; 7 bases align to TRBD1. Trimming removed 3 bases from V and 6 bases from J; junction bases left unmatched: 6. Per germline, CDR1 SGHRS and CDR2 YFSETQ. The CDR3 has 13 amino acids. The CDR3 here is CASSWDSQSEQYF. The CDR3, as DNA: TGCGCCAGCAGCTGGGACAGTCAGAGCGAGCAGTACTTC.

The chain has TRBV28 and TRBJ2-1; perhaps TRBD2 as D (7 bases). This CDR3 is built from 14 residues. Germline V gene sequence: CDR1 MDHEN, CDR2 SYDVKM. V gave up 2 bases and J gave up 8 bases, with 13 bases separating them. CDR3 DNA sequence: TGTGCCAGCAGTTTAGGGGGGGGGCAATATGAGCAGTTCTTC. Translation: CASSLGGGQYEQFF.